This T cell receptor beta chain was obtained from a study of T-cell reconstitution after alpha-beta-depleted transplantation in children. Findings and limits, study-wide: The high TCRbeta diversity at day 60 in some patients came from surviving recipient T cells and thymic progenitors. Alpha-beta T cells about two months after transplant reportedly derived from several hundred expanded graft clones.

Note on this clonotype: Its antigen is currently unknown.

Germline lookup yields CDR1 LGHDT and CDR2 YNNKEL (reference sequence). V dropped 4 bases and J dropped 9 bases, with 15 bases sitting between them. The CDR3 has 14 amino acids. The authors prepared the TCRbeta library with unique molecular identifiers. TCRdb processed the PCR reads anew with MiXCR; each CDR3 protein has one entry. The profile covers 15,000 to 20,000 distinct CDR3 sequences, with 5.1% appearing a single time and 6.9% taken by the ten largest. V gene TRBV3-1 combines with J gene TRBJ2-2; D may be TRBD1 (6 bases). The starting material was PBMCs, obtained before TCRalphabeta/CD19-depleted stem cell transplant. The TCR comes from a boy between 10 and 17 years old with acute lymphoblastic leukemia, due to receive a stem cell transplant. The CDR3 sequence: CASSPGQSSWELFF. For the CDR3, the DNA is TGTGCCAGCAGCCCTGGACAGAGCAGCTGGGAGCTGTTTTTT.